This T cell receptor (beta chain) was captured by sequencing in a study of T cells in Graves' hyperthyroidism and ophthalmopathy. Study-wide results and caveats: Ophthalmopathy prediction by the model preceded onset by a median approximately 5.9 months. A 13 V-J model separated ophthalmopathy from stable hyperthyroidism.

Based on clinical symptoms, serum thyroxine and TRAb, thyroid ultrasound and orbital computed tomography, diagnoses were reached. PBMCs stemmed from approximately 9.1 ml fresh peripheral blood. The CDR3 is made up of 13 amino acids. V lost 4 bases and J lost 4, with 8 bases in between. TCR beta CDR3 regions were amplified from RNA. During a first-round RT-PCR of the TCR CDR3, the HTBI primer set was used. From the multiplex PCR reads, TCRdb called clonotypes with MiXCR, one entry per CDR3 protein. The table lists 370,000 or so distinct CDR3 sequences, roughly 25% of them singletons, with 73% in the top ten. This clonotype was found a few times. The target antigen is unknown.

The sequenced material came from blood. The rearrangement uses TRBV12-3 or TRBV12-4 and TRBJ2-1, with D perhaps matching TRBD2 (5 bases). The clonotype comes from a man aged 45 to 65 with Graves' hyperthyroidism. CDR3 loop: CASSSGIYNEQFF. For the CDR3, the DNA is TGTGCCAGCAGTTCCGGGATTTACAATGAGCAGTTCTTC.